This TCR beta chain was obtained from a study of cytomegalovirus exposure and HLA in healthy donors. Study-level information: Among a few hundred genotyped donors, approximately 80% fell in the Caucasian-associated ancestry cluster.

The PCR had 60 Vbeta and 13 Jbeta primers. Generated by immunoSEQ multiplex PCR, the TCRdb table keeps only in-frame clones and is missing some. The table includes roughly 200,000 clones, approximately 88% detected once. The germline V gene encodes CDR1 SGHAT and CDR2 FQNNGV. The V end was cut by 0 bases, the J end by 5 bases, with 4 bases between. The CDR3 contains 12 residues. The sample taken for sequencing was PBMCs. The chain employs TRBV11-2 and TRBJ1-1; D is unclear. This clonotype was obtained from a boy between 2 and 10 years old in good health and CMV-seronegative. The CDR3 loop is CASSLERTEAFF. The CDR3 DNA follows: TGTGCCAGCAGCTTAGAACGGACTGAAGCTTTCTTT.